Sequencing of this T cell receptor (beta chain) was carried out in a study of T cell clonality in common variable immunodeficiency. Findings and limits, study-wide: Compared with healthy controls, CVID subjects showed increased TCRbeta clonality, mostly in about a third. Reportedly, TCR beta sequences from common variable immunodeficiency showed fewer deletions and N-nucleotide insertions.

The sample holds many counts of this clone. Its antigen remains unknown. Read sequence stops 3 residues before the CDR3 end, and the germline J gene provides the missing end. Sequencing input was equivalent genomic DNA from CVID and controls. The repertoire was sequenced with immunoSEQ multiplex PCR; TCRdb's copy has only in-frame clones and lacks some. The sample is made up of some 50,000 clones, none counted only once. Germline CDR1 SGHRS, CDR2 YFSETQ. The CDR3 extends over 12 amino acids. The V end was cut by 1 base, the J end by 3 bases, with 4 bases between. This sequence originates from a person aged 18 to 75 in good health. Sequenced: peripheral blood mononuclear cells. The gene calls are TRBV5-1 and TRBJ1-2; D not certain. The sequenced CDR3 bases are TGCGCCAGCAGCTTGCGGGACTATGGC. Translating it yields CASSLRDYG. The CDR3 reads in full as CASSLRDYGYTF. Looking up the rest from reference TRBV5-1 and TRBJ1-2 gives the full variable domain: KAGVTQTPRYLIKTRGQQVTLSCSPISGHRSVSWYQQTPGQGLQFLFEYFSETQRNKGNFPGRFSGRQFSNSRSEMNVSTLELGDSALYLCASSLRDYGYTFGSGTRLTVV.